Listed below are T cell receptor beta chains from one sample, sequenced in a study of molecular identifiers for immune sequencing clone quantification. TCRdb reprocessed the PCR reads via MiXCR and lists one record per CDR3 protein. The sample shows 400,000 to 600,000 distinct CDR3 sequences, around 23% of them seen only once. Sequences were obtained from naive CD8+ T cells from blood, with Jurkat cell RNA spiked in. The origin of the receptors is a human donor in good health. Some libraries in this study had Jurkat cell RNA spiked in. CDR3s include the opening cysteine and the closing phenylalanine or tryptophan. The D gene is left open where the match is weak. Expanded clones get a size class; other rows say once, few or many, or leave the size out.

V,D,J,size,DNA,CDR3
TRBV15,NA,TRBJ2-2,NA,TGTGCCACCAGCATCAGCGGGACCGGGGAGCTGTTTTTT,CATSISGTGELFF
TRBV4-3,NA,TRBJ1-2,many,TGCGCCAGCAGCCAAGATGTGACAGACTATGGCTACACCTTC,CASSQDVTDYGYTF
TRBV6-6,NA,TRBJ2-7,NA,TGTGCCAGCAGTTACTCGCCCGGCAGGTTTGACGAGCAGCACTTC,CASSYSPGRFDEQHF
TRBV29-1,NA,TRBJ2-3,few,TGCAGCGTTCCCACGGGGGCGGATACGCAGTATTTT,CSVPTGADTQYF
TRBV7-6,NA,TRBJ1-1,many,TGTGCCAGCAGCTTAGCGTCCAGGGTTGGTACTGAAGCTTTCTTT,CASSLASRVGTEAFF
TRBV2,NA,TRBJ2-5,NA,TGTGCCAGCAGTGATGTTGCGGCAACCACGGGGGAGACCCAGTACTTC,CASSDVAATTGETQYF
TRBV27,TRBD2,TRBJ2-5,few,TGTGCCAGCAGAGGGGCGGGAGAGTTCGTTGAAGAGACCCAGTACTTC,CASRGAGEFVEETQYF
TRBV6-5,NA,TRBJ2-5,many,TGTGCCAGCAGTTATGGACAGCAAGAGACCCAGTACTTC,CASSYGQQETQYF
TRBV20-1,NA,TRBJ1-5,many,TGCAGTGCTAACTCCGACTACTATAGCAATCAGCCCCAGCATTTT,CSANSDYYSNQPQHF
TRBV27,NA,TRBJ2-7,many,TGTGCCAGCGCATCCGGGACCCACGGGGCCGAGCAGTACTTC,CASASGTHGAEQYF
TRBV7-6,NA,TRBJ2-3,many,TGTGCCAGCAGCTTAGACGAGCTCCGGGACAGCACAGATACGCAGTATTTT,CASSLDELRDSTDTQYF
TRBV29-1,NA,TRBJ1-1,many,TGCAGCGTTGAGCTGACTGAAGCTTTCTTT,CSVELTEAFF
TRBV20-1,NA,TRBJ2-2,NA,TGCAGTGCTAGGGACCTAGCGAAGAACACCGGGGAGCTGTTTTTT,CSARDLAKNTGELFF
TRBV7-9,NA,TRBJ1-1,NA,TGTGCCAGCAGCTTACCCCCAGGGTTGAACACTGAAGCTTTCTTT,CASSLPPGLNTEAFF
TRBV6-5,NA,TRBJ1-3,few,TGTGCCAGCAGTCTCTGGGGGGAAGCGTCTGGAAACACCATATATTTT,CASSLWGEASGNTIYF
TRBV7-2,TRBD2,TRBJ2-4,few,TGTGCCAGCAGCCCCATAGCGGGGGGGCGGTCCAAAAACATTCAGTACTTC,CASSPIAGGRSKNIQYF
TRBV4-3,TRBD1,TRBJ2-7,few,TGCGCCAGCAGCCTCGACAGGGGCGAACCCTACGAGCAGTACTTC,CASSLDRGEPYEQYF
TRBV7-2,NA,TRBJ2-7,NA,TGTGCCAGCAACCCCACGGGTAGCTCCTACGAGCAGTACTTC,CASNPTGSSYEQYF
TRBV19,NA,TRBJ2-6,few,TGTGCCAGTAGTTGGATAGCGGCCACTGATTCTGGGGCCAACGTCCTGACTTTC,CASSWIAATDSGANVLTF
TRBV9,NA,TRBJ2-3,few,TGTGCCAGCAGCGCCGGGGGAGTGAGTATAGATACGCAGTATTTT,CASSAGGVSIDTQYF
TRBV11-2,NA,TRBJ2-3,NA,TGTGCCAGCAGCTTCTCCAGCGCTGCAGGGATCTTGAATACGCAGTATTTT,CASSFSSAAGILNTQYF
TRBV7-9,TRBD1,TRBJ2-3,many,TGTGCCAGCAGCTTAGCGCTCGGGACAGGGTTGACAGATACGCAGTATTTT,CASSLALGTGLTDTQYF
TRBV4-3,TRBD1,TRBJ1-4,many,TGCGCCAGCAGCCAGATGGGGACAGGCCATAATGAAAAACTGTTTTTT,CASSQMGTGHNEKLFF
TRBV28,NA,TRBJ2-3,many,TGTGCCAGCAGTTCGAGCGAGGGACCAGATACGCAGTATTTT,CASSSSEGPDTQYF
TRBV27,TRBD2,TRBJ2-1,NA,TGTGCCAGCAGTGGACTAGCGGACTACAATGAGCAGTTCTTC,CASSGLADYNEQFF
TRBV5-1,NA,TRBJ2-7,NA,TGCGCCAGCAGCTTGGGAGAACTTTTCGAGCAGTACTTC,CASSLGELFEQYF
TRBV5-6,NA,TRBJ2-7,NA,TGTGCCAGCAGCTGGGGGACTGGCGGGCCACCCGCGTACGAGCAGTACTTC,CASSWGTGGPPAYEQYF
TRBV20-1,NA,TRBJ2-2,NA,TGCAGTGCTAGACCATTCCGGGACGGCAACACCGGGGAGCTGTTTTTT,CSARPFRDGNTGELFF
TRBV27,NA,TRBJ1-1,NA,TGTGCCAGCAGTTTATCGGGTATTTTGGGTGAAGCTTTCTTT,CASSLSGILGEAFF
TRBV4-2,NA,TRBJ2-7,NA,TGTGCCAGCAGCCCCCCTGATAGCGTACGCGAGCAGTACTTC,CASSPPDSVREQYF
TRBV20-1,TRBD2,TRBJ2-1,NA,TGCAGTGCTAGCGTAACTAGCGCTGCGACCTACAATGAGCAGTTCTTC,CSASVTSAATYNEQFF
TRBV30,NA,TRBJ2-5,many,TGTGCCTGGAACCTAGGCCCTTGGGAGACCCAGTACTTC,CAWNLGPWETQYF
TRBV30,TRBD1,TRBJ1-1,few,TGTGCCTGGAGTGACGGGACAGGGTTGACTGAAGCTTTCTTT,CAWSDGTGLTEAFF
TRBV2,NA,TRBJ2-6,many,TGTGCCAGCGCTGACAGTTACATCTCCGGGGCCAACGTCCTGACTTTC,CASADSYISGANVLTF
TRBV19,NA,TRBJ2-1,few,TGTGCCAGTAGTAATGGGGCAGTCAATGAGCAGTTCTTC,CASSNGAVNEQFF
TRBV5-6,NA,TRBJ2-7,NA,TGTGCCAGCAGCCCGTTGGGGGAAATCTACGAGCAGTACTTC,CASSPLGEIYEQYF
TRBV4-3,NA,TRBJ1-3,NA,TGCGCCAGCAGCCAAGTAGGTCATGGAAACACCATATATTTT,CASSQVGHGNTIYF
TRBV12-3/TRBV12-4,TRBD2,TRBJ2-3,NA,TGTGCCAACACCCCCACCGAGGGACTAGCGGACGATCTCACAGATACGCAGTATTTT,CANTPTEGLADDLTDTQYF
TRBV5-4,TRBD2,TRBJ2-1,few,TGTGCCAGCAGCTTGAGGCCTAGCGGAGACTATTACAATGAGCAGTTCTTC,CASSLRPSGDYYNEQFF
TRBV11-2,NA,TRBJ2-1,NA,TGTGCCAGCAGCTTTCGGGGGGCAACCAACAATGAGCAGTTCTTC,CASSFRGATNNEQFF
TRBV4-3,NA,TRBJ1-1,many,TGCGCCAGCAGCCAAGGATGGCTCACTGAAGCTTTCTTT,CASSQGWLTEAFF
TRBV11-2,NA,TRBJ2-1,few,TGTGCCAGCAGCCCCTTCCCCGACAGCCTCCCCAATGAGCAGTTCTTC,CASSPFPDSLPNEQFF
TRBV29-1,NA,TRBJ1-2,many,TGCAGCTTCTCCCCCGTGGGTGGCGGCTACACCTTC,CSFSPVGGGYTF
TRBV6-2/TRBV6-3,NA,TRBJ2-1,NA,TGTGCCAGCAGTTTGGAGATACGGCGAACTGATTACAATGAGCAGTTCTTC,CASSLEIRRTDYNEQFF
TRBV6-5,NA,TRBJ2-3,many,TGTGCCAGCAGTTTACATAGCACAGATACGCAGTATTTT,CASSLHSTDTQYF
TRBV19,TRBD2,TRBJ2-7,NA,TGTGCTACGGGACTAGCGGGAACGACCTCCTACGAGCAGTACTTC,CATGLAGTTSYEQYF
TRBV6-2/TRBV6-3,NA,TRBJ2-5,NA,TGTGCCAGCAGAGAACTAGGGACTTCCCAAGAGACCCAGTACTTC,CASRELGTSQETQYF
TRBV11-2,TRBD2,TRBJ2-3,NA,TGTGCCAGCAGTGACCTAGCGGGGAGGTATTTT,CASSDLAGRYF
TRBV7-9,NA,TRBJ1-1,NA,TGTGCCAGCAGCTTAGTGGTAGGGGAGAACACTGAAGCTTTCTTT,CASSLVVGENTEAFF
TRBV11-2,NA,TRBJ2-2,NA,TGTGCCAGCAGCTTTAATAGGGGAACCGGGGAGCTGTTTTTT,CASSFNRGTGELFF
TRBV4-2,TRBD2,TRBJ2-5,NA,TGTGCCAGCAGCCCTACGACTAGCGGGAGGCCCCGTCGGGGCGGGACCCAGTACTTC,CASSPTTSGRPRRGGTQYF
TRBV6-2/TRBV6-3,NA,TRBJ2-6,many,TGTGCCAGCAGTCCCGACCCCCCCAACAGGGCTGGGGCCAACGTCCTGACTTTC,CASSPDPPNRAGANVLTF
TRBV5-1,NA,TRBJ2-1,NA,TGCGCCAGCAGCGGCGGCGCTTTGGAGCAGTTCTTC,CASSGGALEQFF
TRBV6-5,NA,TRBJ2-1,few,TGTGCCAGCAGTACAGCGGCGGTTTCCTACAATGAGCAGTTCTTC,CASSTAAVSYNEQFF
TRBV7-2,NA,TRBJ1-5,many,TGTGCCAGCAGCAAAGATCAGGGGATCAATCAGCCCCAGCATTTT,CASSKDQGINQPQHF
TRBV30,NA,TRBJ1-1,few,TGTGCCTGGAGTGTTGTCAGGGGCCTTACTGAAGCTTTCTTT,CAWSVVRGLTEAFF
TRBV20-1,TRBD1,TRBJ2-3,few,TGCAGTGCTACCACCGGGACAGGTACCACAGATACGCAGTATTTT,CSATTGTGTTDTQYF
TRBV11-2,NA,TRBJ2-7,NA,TGTGCCAGCAGCGGGGTAGAAGACGAGCAGTACTTC,CASSGVEDEQYF